Listed below are T cell receptor beta chains from one sample, sequenced in a study of T cell responses to AZD1222 COVID-19 vaccine. Data came from immunoSEQ multiplex PCR; TCRdb stores just in-frame clones and leaves some out. The data hold some 74,000 clones, with 80% observed a single time. The sequences come from peripheral blood, collected on day 0 of AZD1222 vaccination. These receptors all stem from an adult in good health. The CDR3 runs from the conserved cysteine through the conserved F or W. A D gene is named only where the DNA matches it firmly. Clone size, where shown, is once, few, many, or a class for clones that have expanded.

D gene	V gene	clone size	J gene	CDR3 DNA	CDR3 protein
.	TRBV4-1	once	TRBJ2-7	TGCGCCAGCAGCCCAACAATGGCGGCCGAGGGGCAGTACTTC	CASSPTMAAEGQYF
.	TRBV7-2	.	TRBJ1-6	TGTGCCAGCAGCTTAGGATCCGGGACACGATCACCCCTCCACTTT	CASSLGSGTRSPLHF
.	TRBV18	.	TRBJ1-1	TGTGCCAGCTCTCCACGGTCGGACATGAACACTGAAGCTTTCTTT	CASSPRSDMNTEAFF
.	TRBV7-2	few	TRBJ2-5	TGTGCCAGCAGCTCCCCGGTCCCGGAGACCCAGTACTTC	CASSSPVPETQYF
TRBD1	TRBV9	.	TRBJ2-1	TGTGCCAGCAGCGTAGGAGAGGACAGGTTTTCCTACAATGAGCAGTTCTTC	CASSVGEDRFSYNEQFF
.	TRBV7-8	.	TRBJ2-7	TGTGCCAGCAGCCAGGAGGTCGGCGAGCAGTACTTC	CASSQEVGEQYF
TRBD1	TRBV18	.	TRBJ2-5	TGTGCCAGCTCAGCCCAGGGGGCCCGAGAGACCCAGTACTTC	CASSAQGARETQYF
TRBD2	TRBV5-1	.	TRBJ2-5	TGCGCCAGCAAGGTAGCGGGGGTCGGGGAGACCCAGTACTTC	CASKVAGVGETQYF
TRBD1	TRBV6-5	.	TRBJ1-2	TGTGCCAGCAGAGACAGGGCATTCTATGGCTACACCTTC	CASRDRAFYGYTF
.	TRBV3-1/TRBV3-2	.	TRBJ1-1	TGTGCCAGCAGTCGGGGACACCATAACACTGAAGCTTTCTTT	CASSRGHHNTEAFF
.	TRBV5-8	few	TRBJ2-7	TGTGCCAGCAGTTTCTCCGCCCTGGGTTACGAGCAGTACTTC	CASSFSALGYEQYF
.	TRBV27	.	TRBJ2-4	TGTGCCAGCAGTTTATCTTTTAGAGGACTCGAAAAAAACATTCAGTACTTC	CASSLSFRGLEKNIQYF
.	TRBV3-1/TRBV3-2	.	TRBJ2-6	TGTGCCAGCAGCCCCCAACCCGGGGGCTCTGGGGCCAACGTCCTGACTTTC	CASSPQPGGSGANVLTF